The sequence of this TCR beta chain was determined in a study of blood T cell repertoires in COVID-19. Study information: From the United States, Italy and Spain came samples of acute and convalescent COVID-19. PBMCs, B-cell-depleted T cells, or T cells were the source of the cDNA or gDNA that made up the material.

Enrollment of patients from Seattle took place during active infection, with longitudinal follow-up. Methods used by the authors: Estimated nucleated cell counts came from reference gene primer amplification. Profiling relied on immunoSEQ multiplex PCR, and the TCRdb table lists in-frame clones only, not all of them. The D gene and trimming were derived from the DNA, and the V and J assignments and clone size from that table. The table has about 200,000 clones, 70% to 80% seen once; the top ten hold approximately 6%. The CDR3 runs to 14 residues. V was trimmed by 2 bases and J by 2 bases, leaving 9 bases between them. CDR1 is LGHNA, CDR2 YNFKEQ, per germline.

The TCR comes from a woman between 40 and 50 years old with COVID-19, enrolled during active disease. Sample: peripheral blood. V usage is TRBV4-2 and J usage is TRBJ2-5; tentatively, D is TRBD1 (5 bases). The CDR3 region has the DNA TGTGCCAGCAGCCAACCGGACACTCAAGAGACCCAGTACTTC. Translating gives CASSQPDTQETQYF.